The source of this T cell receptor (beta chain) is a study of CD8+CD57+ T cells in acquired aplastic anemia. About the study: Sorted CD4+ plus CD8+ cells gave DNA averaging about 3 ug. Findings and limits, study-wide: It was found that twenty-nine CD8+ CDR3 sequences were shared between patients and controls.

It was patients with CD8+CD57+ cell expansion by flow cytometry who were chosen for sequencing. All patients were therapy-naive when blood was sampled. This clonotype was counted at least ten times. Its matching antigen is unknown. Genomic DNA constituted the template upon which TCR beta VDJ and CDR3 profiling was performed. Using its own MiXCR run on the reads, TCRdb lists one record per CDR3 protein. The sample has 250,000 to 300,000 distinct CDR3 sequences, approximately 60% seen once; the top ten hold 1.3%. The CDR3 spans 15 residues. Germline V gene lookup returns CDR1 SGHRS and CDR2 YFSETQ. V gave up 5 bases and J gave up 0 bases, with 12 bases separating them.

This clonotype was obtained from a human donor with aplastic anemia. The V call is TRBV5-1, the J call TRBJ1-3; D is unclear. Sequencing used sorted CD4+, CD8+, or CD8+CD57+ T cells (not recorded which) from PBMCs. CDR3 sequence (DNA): TGCGCCAGCAGTCCCCAACCTAGCTCTGGAAACACCATATATTTT. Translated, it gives CASSPQPSSGNTIYF.